This T cell receptor (beta chain) was identified during a study of cytomegalovirus exposure and HLA in healthy donors. CDR3 length equals 14 residues. The V gene lost 4 bases and the J gene lost 4 bases, with 9 bases spanning the gap. From germline, CDR1 is SGHTS and CDR2 YDEGEE. PCR primers comprised 60 Vbeta and 13 Jbeta primers. TCRdb's table, derived via immunoSEQ multiplex PCR, lists solely in-frame clones and lacks some. The sample consists of under 200,000 clones, less than 90% of them appearing once. The V and J genes are TRBV5-8 and TRBJ1-6; D is possibly TRBD1 (5 bases). Sequencing used PBMCs. This sequence was found in a man aged 18-30 years in good health and CMV-seronegative. In DNA, the CDR3 is TGTGCCAGCAGCCTACAGGCGTATAATTCACCCCTCCACTTT. As protein: CASSLQAYNSPLHF. Full variable domain (outside the CDR3, taken from reference TRBV5-8 and TRBJ1-6): EAGVTQSPTHLIKTRGQQATLRCSPISGHTSVYWYQQALGLGLQFLLWYDEGEERNRGNFPPRFSGRQFPNYSSELNVNALELEDSALYLCASSLQAYNSPLHFGNGTRLTVT.